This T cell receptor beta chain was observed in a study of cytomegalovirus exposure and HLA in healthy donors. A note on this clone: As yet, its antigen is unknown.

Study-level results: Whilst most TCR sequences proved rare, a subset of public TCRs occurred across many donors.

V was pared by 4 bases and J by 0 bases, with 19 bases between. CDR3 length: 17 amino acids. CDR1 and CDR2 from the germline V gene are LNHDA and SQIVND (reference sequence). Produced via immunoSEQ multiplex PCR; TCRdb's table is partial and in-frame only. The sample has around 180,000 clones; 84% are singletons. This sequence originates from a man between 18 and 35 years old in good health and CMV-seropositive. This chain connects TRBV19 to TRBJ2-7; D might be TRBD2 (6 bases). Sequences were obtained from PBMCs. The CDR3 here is CASSNRFGGLSSYEQYF. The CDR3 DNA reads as TGTGCCAGTAGTAATCGTTTCGGGGGACTGAGCTCCTACGAGCAGTACTTC.